Described below is a single TCR beta chain sequence and its context. Its antigen is unknown. This sample stems from a study of identical twins. Study-level points and caveats: Twin pairs' shared out-of-frame alpha sequences were enriched in low generation probability.

TCRdb called the 5' RACE reads again in MiXCR, with one record for every CDR3 protein. The table has some 210,000 distinct CDR3 sequences, less than 20% seen once. This sample was shared with a second study, whose subject was T cells expressing NK-cell markers. This second study notes: Seven donors tested HCMV-seropositive and one tested seronegative among the eight sequenced. In over 5 donors, dominant CD3+CD56+NKG2C+ clonotypes ranked among the top 10 CD8+ clonotypes. These clonotypes, the leaders elsewhere, also led the CD3+CD56-NKG2C+ fraction in four donors.

The sequenced sample was CD8+ T cells sorted from blood. This TCR derives from a woman aged 18-29 years in good health.

The CDR3 spells CASSQASSGAHYEQYF. As DNA, the CDR3 is TGCGCCAGCAGCCAAGCCTCTAGCGGGGCGCACTACGAGCAGTACTTC. The chain employs TRBV4-1 and TRBJ2-7, with 9 bases aligning to TRBD2. The CDR3 has 16 amino acids. CDR1 and CDR2 (germline): MGHRA, YSYEKL. Trimming cost V 1 base and J 3 bases; bases outside gene matches: 7.